A single sample gave rise to the 3 T cell receptor beta chains below, sequenced in a study of graft-versus-host responses after intestinal transplantation. Their antigens remain unidentified. TCRdb keeps only in-frame clones here, not all; method: immunoSEQ multiplex PCR. The sample shows some 92,000 clones, over 85% of them seen only once. This specimen consisted of unstimulated CD4+ T cells sorted from spleen or lymph node cells, obtained before intestinal transplant. Receptor source: a human donor who received an intestinal transplant.

V is TRBV11-2 and J is TRBJ2-4, with D unclear. The germline V and J ends were trimmed by 0 bases and 11 bases, with 11 bases remaining between them. The CDR3 is 13 residues long. CDR1 is SGHAT, CDR2 FQNNGV, per germline. In DNA form, the CDR3 reads TGTGCCAGCAGCTTAGATATGATAGGGTTTCAGTACTTC. It specifies CASSLDMIGFQYF.

V gene TRBV6-6 combines with J gene TRBJ2-1; 11 positions match TRBD2. CDR1 MNHNY and CDR2 SVGAGI come from the germline V gene (reference sequence). V trimming: 2 bases; J trimming: 9 bases; junction bases outside the gene matches: 6. The CDR3 is 15 residues long. CDR3 DNA: TGTGCCAGCAGTTACGGGGCTAGCGGGAGGAGTGAGCAGTTCTTC. This gives the protein CASSYGASGRSEQFF.

The CDR3 loop reads CASSEDIAGGQNEQFF. CDR3 in DNA: TGTGCCAGCAGTGAAGATATAGCGGGAGGGCAGAATGAGCAGTTCTTC. This rearrangement joins TRBV6-1 to TRBJ2-1, with 11 bases aligning to TRBD2. The germline gives CDR1 MNHNS, CDR2 SASEGT. The V segment lost 1 base and the J segment 7 bases; nucleotides outside the gene matches: 6. The length of the CDR3 is 16 residues.